The 14 T cell receptor beta chains in this list originate from one sample, sequenced in a study of regulatory T cells in long-lasting Graves disease. Stated time point: newly diagnosed GD, antithyroid drugs for less than 3 months. Following extraction of RNA from PBMCs, that RNA was used to make the TCR library. Arm-PCR of CDR3 regions and iRepertoire HTBI primers were the basis on which TCR beta libraries were built. Each CDR3 protein gets one entry after TCRdb re-called the multiplex PCR reads with MiXCR. Among about 530,000 distinct CDR3 sequences listed, 15% to 20% were seen once. The same sample was also used in a study of T cells in Graves' hyperthyroidism and ophthalmopathy.

The material sequenced was peripheral blood mononuclear cells (PBMCs), taken at new diagnosis, from a patient treated with antithyroid drugs. These receptors were collected from a woman aged 35-65 years with Graves disease.

With respect to this clonotype: The junction shows a germline mismatch at one end, possibly a read error. The chain links TRBV6-2 or TRBV6-3 to TRBJ2-3; D is unresolved. CDR3 length equals 12 residues. Germline loops: CDR1 MNHEY, CDR2 SVGEGT. CDR3 sequence: CVSSYSGDTQYF. For the CDR3, the DNA is TGTGTCAGCAGTTACAGTGGGGATACGCAGTATTTT.

This clonotype was detected many times. The chain employs TRBV5-1 and TRBJ2-3; tentatively, D is TRBD1 (5 bases). Germline lookup yields CDR1 SGHRS and CDR2 YFSETQ. CDR3 size: 13 residues. Trimming took 3 bases from V and 4 from J, leaving 9 bases between them. The CDR3 DNA is TGCGCCAGCAGCTCGAGCAGGGCAGATACGCAGTATTTT. Protein sequence: CASSSSRADTQYF.

This clonotype has a count of ten or more. The rearrangement links TRBV6-1 to TRBJ1-1; D is unclear. Germline values: CDR1 MNHNS, CDR2 SASEGT. CDR3 length: 15 amino acids. The V end lost 6 bases, the J end lost 2 bases, and 16 bases lay between the germline ends. The CDR3 nucleotides are TGTGCCAGCAGCAGAGTCGTCCAGTTAAACACTGAAGCTTTCTTT. Its protein is CASSRVVQLNTEAFF.

This clonotype was detected ten times or more. This sequence joins TRBV18 and TRBJ1-2; no clear D gene. V was trimmed by 2 bases and J by 8 bases, leaving 12 bases between them. The CDR3 has 13 residues. Germline-derived CDR1 and CDR2 are KGHSH and LQKENI. This chain's CDR3 is CASSPDAGYGYTF. CDR3 sequence (DNA): TGTGCCAGCTCACCAGACGCTGGGTACGGCTACACCTTC.

This clonotype was found many times. The V call is TRBV7-9, the J call TRBJ1-5; 10 bases line up with TRBD1. The CDR3 has 15 residues. Trimming removed 5 bases from V and 3 bases from J; junction bases left unmatched: 4. Germline assignment: CDR1 SEHNR and CDR2 FQNEAQ (reference sequence). For the CDR3, the DNA is TGTGCCAGCAGCAGGACAGGGGGGTTCAATCAGCCCCAGCATTTT. As protein: CASSRTGGFNQPQHF.

This clonotype was seen at least ten times. The V call is TRBV11-2, the J call TRBJ1-2; 11 bases are shared with TRBD1. The junction had 9 bases not matched to a gene; V was cut back by 6 bases and J by 0 bases. Germline CDR1 and CDR2: SGHAT and FQNNGV. The CDR3 is made up of 17 amino acids. The CDR3 reads CASRRGGQGGTNYGYTF. CDR3 coding DNA: TGTGCCAGCAGGAGAGGGGGACAGGGGGGAACTAACTATGGCTACACCTTC.

The chain combines TRBV9 with TRBJ2-1, with 11 bases that match TRBD2. The CDR3 runs 17 residues. CDR1 is SGDLS and CDR2 is YYNGEE in the germline V gene. The V gene end was trimmed by 0 bases and the J gene end by 0 bases; junction bases not matched to a gene: 2. The CDR3 sequence is CASSVDSGGASYNEQFF. In DNA form, the CDR3 reads TGTGCCAGCAGCGTAGATAGCGGGGGGGCCTCCTACAATGAGCAGTTCTTC.

This clonotype occurred many times. One end of the junction does not line up with germline, which may come from a read error. The rearrangement uses TRBV12-3 or TRBV12-4 and TRBJ2-3, with D perhaps matching TRBD2 (5 bases). The CDR3 is made up of 13 amino acids. The CDR3 spells CASSLASTDTQYF. The CDR3 DNA follows: TGTGCCAGCAGCTTAGCGAGCACAGATACGCAGTATTTT.

This clonotype was seen more than once but under ten times. The chain combines TRBV7-2 with TRBJ1-1, with TRBD1 identical over 9 bases. CDR1 is SGHTA, CDR2 FQGNSA, per germline. J gave up 8 bases and V 6 bases, and 4 bases lay outside the gene matches. CDR3 size: 12 residues. CDR3 sequence reads: CASRIGQGEAFF. CDR3 DNA: TGTGCCAGCAGGATCGGACAGGGGGAAGCTTTCTTT.

The genes are TRBV28 and TRBJ1-4; TRBD1 is a possible D gene (5 bases). The CDR3 is made up of 16 amino acids. Germline CDR1 and CDR2: MDHEN and SYDVKM. V was clipped by 5 bases and J by 8 bases, with 21 bases between them. The CDR3 region is CASSIGTAGGWEKLFF. CDR3 nucleotide sequence: TGTGCCAGCAGTATCGGGACGGCGGGGGGGTGGGAAAAACTGTTTTTT.

This clonotype was seen only a few times. This chain connects TRBV5-1 to TRBJ2-2; TRBD2 agrees at 10 bases. Germline V gene sequence: CDR1 SGHRS, CDR2 YFSETQ. The CDR3 covers 16 residues. After removal of 5 bases from V and 0 bases from J, the junction contained 4 bases not matched to a gene. CDR3 residues: CASSSGGPANTGELFF. As DNA, the CDR3 is TGCGCCAGCAGTAGCGGGGGGCCAGCGAACACCGGGGAGCTGTTTTTT. Full variable domain (outside the CDR3, taken from reference TRBV5-1 and TRBJ2-2): KAGVTQTPRYLIKTRGQQVTLSCSPISGHRSVSWYQQTPGQGLQFLFEYFSETQRNKGNFPGRFSGRQFSNSRSEMNVSTLELGDSALYLCASSSGGPANTGELFFGEGSRLTVL.

This clonotype was seen only a few times. This clone may be a read error of a much larger clone one base away. V and J are TRBV12-3 or TRBV12-4 and TRBJ2-7; perhaps TRBD2 as D (6 bases). V was pared by 9 bases and J by 3 bases, with 12 bases between. The CDR3 runs 12 residues. The CDR3 protein is CARNAGGYEQYF. The DNA of the CDR3 is TGTGCCAGGAACGCCGGGGGCTACGAGCAGTACTTC.

There are many counts of this clonotype. This chain joins TRBV2 and TRBJ2-4, with D possibly TRBD2 on 6 matching bases. Germline V gene lookup returns CDR1 SNHLY and CDR2 FYNNEI. The CDR3 length is 16 residues. V lost 7 bases and J lost 1, with 17 bases in between. As DNA, the CDR3 is TGTGCCAGCAAAGAAATGGGACTCTCGGCCAAAAACATTCAGTACTTC. Amino acids: CASKEMGLSAKNIQYF.

This clonotype was observed a handful of times. This chain connects TRBV7-9 to TRBJ1-4; no clear D gene. V lost 3 bases to trimming and J lost 4 bases, with 9 bases between them. The CDR3 spans 14 residues. In germline, CDR1 is SEHNR, CDR2 FQNEAQ (reference sequence). CDR3 sequence: CASSFGIRNEKLFF. CDR3 DNA sequence: TGTGCCAGCAGCTTCGGGATTCGTAATGAAAAACTGTTTTTT.